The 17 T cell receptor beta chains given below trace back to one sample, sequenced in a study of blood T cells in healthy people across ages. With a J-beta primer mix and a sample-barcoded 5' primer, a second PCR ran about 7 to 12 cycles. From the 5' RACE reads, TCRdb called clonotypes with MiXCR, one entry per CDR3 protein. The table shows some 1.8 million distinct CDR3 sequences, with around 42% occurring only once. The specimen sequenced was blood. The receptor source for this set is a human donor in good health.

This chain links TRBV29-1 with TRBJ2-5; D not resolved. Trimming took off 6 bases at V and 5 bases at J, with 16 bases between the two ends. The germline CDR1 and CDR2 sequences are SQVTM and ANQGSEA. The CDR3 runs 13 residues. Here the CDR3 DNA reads TGCAGCGTCGCCCCATCTGGCTCGGAGACCCAGTACTTC. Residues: CSVAPSGSETQYF.

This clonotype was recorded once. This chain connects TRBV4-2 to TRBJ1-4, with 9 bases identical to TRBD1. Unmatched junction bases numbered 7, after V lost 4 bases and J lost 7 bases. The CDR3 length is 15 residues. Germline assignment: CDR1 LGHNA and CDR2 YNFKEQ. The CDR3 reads CASSRGDRGSEKLFF. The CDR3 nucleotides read TGTGCCAGCAGCCGAGGAGACAGGGGGAGTGAAAAACTGTTTTTT.

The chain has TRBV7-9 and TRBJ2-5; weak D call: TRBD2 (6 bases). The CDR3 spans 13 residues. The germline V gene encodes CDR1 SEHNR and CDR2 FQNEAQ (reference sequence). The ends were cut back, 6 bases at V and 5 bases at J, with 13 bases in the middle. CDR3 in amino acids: CASSERAGETQYF. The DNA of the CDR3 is TGTGCCAGCAGTGAGCGGGCTGGGGAGACCCAGTACTTC. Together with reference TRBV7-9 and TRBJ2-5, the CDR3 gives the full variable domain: DTGVSQNPRHKITKRGQNVTFRCDPISEHNRLYWYRQTLGQGPEFLTYFQNEAQLEKSRLLSDRFSAERPKGSFSTLEIQRTEQGDSAMYLCASSERAGETQYFGPGTRLLVL.

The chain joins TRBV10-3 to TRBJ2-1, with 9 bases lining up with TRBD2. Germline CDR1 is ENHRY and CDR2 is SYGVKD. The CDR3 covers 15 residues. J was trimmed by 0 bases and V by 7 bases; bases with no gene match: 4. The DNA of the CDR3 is TGTGCCATCACCGATAGCGGGAGCTCCTACAATGAGCAGTTCTTC. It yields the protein CAITDSGSSYNEQFF.

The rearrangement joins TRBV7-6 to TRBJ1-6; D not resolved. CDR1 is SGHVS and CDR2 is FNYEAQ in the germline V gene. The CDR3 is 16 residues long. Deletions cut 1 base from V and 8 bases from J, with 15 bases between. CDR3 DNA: TGTGCCAGCAGCTTAGGTCCGGGCAGTATGGATTCACCCCTCCACTTT. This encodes CASSLGPGSMDSPLHF.

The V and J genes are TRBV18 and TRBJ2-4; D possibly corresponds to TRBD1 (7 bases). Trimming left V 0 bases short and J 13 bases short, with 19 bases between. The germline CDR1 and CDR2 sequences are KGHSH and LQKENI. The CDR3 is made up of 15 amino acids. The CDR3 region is CASSPPSGQLREQYF. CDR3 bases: TGTGCCAGCTCACCACCGTCGGGACAGCTCCGGGAGCAGTACTTC. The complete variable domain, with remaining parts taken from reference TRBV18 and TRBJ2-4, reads NAGVMQNPRHLVRRRGQEARLRCSPMKGHSHVYWYRQLPEEGLKFMVYLQKENIIDESGMPKERFSAEFPKEGPSILRIQQVVRGDSAAYFCASSPPSGQLREQYFGAGTRLSVL.

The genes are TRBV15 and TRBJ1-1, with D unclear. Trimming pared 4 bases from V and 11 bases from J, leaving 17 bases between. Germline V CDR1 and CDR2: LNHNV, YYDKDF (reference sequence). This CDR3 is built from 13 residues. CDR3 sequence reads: CATSKVSNLGAFF. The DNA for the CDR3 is TGTGCCACCAGCAAAGTTTCTAATCTCGGGGCTTTCTTT.

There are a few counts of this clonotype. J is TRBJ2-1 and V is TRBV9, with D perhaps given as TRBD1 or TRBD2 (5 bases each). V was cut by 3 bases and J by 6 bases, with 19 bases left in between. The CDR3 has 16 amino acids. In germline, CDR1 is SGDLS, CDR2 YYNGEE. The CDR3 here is CASSEREYEGANEQFF. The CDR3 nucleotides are TGTGCCAGCAGCGAGAGGGAGTATGAAGGGGCCAATGAGCAGTTCTTC.

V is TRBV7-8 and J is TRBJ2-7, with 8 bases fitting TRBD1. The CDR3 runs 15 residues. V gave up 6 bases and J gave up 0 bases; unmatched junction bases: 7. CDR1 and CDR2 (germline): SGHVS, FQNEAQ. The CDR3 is CASRQSGTGSYEQYF. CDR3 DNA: TGTGCCAGCAGACAATCCGGGACAGGCTCCTACGAGCAGTACTTC.

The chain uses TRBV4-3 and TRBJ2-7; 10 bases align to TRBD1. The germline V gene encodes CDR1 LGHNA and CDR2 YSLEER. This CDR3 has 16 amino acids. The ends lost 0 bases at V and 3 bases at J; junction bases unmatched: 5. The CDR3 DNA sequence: TGCGCCAGCAGCCAAGATCTTCGGACAGGGGGCTACGAGCAGTACTTC. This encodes CASSQDLRTGGYEQYF.

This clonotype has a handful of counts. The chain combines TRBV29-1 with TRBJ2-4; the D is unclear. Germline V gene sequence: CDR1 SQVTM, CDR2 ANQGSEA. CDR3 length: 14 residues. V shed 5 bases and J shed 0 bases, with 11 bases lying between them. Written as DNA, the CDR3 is TGCAGCGTTATTGGCGGAATAGCCAAAAACATTCAGTACTTC. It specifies CSVIGGIAKNIQYF.

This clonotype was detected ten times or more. Here the CDR3 DNA reads TGTGCCAGCATCCCTGCCTCACCCCTCCACTTT. Translated: CASIPASPLHF. This chain links TRBV7-8 with TRBJ1-6; D not certain. Germline V CDR1 and CDR2: SGHVS, FQNEAQ. The CDR3 has 11 amino acids. Trimming took off 7 bases at V and 10 bases at J, with 8 bases between the two ends.

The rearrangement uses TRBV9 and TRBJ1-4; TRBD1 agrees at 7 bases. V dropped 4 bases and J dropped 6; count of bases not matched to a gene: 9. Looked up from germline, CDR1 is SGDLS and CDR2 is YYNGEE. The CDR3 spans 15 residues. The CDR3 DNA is TGTGCCAGCAGCCCACACGGGACAGCTTATGAAAAACTGTTTTTT. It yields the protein CASSPHGTAYEKLFF.

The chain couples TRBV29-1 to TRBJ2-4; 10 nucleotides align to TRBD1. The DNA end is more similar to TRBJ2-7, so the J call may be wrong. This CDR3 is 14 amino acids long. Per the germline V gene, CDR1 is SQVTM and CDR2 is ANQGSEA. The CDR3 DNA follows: TGCAGCGTTGCCCAGCGACAGGGGGCGGGCGAGCAGTACTTC. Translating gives CSVAQRQGAGEQYF.

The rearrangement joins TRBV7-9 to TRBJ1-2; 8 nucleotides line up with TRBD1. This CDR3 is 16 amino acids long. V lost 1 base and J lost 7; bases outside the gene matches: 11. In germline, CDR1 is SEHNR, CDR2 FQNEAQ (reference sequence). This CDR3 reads CASSLGSADRGTGYTF. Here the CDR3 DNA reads TGTGCCAGCAGCTTAGGGTCGGCTGACAGGGGTACTGGCTACACCTTC.

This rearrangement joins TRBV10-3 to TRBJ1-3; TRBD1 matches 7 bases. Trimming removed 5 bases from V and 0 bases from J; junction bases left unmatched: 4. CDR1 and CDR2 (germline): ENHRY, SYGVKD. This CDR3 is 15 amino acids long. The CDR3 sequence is CAISWDSSSGNTIYF. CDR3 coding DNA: TGTGCCATCAGTTGGGACAGTAGCTCTGGAAACACCATATATTTT.

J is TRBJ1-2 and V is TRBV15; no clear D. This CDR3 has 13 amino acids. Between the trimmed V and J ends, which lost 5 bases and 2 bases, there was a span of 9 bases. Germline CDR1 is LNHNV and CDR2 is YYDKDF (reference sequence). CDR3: CATSFRENYGYTF. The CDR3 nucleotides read TGTGCCACCAGCTTTAGAGAGAACTATGGCTACACCTTC. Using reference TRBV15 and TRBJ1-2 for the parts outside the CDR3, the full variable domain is DAMVIQNPRYQVTQFGKPVTLSCSQTLNHNVMYWYQQKSSQAPKLLFHYYDKDFNNEADTPDNFQSRRPNTSFCFLDIRSPGLGDTAMYLCATSFRENYGYTFGSGTRLTVV.